This T cell receptor beta chain was retrieved from a study of T cells in Graves' hyperthyroidism and ophthalmopathy. Study-wide findings and caveats: A model using 13 V-J features told ophthalmopathy apart from stable hyperthyroidism. Expanded thyroid clonotypes (above 0.001) were mostly also found in blood.

RNA transcripts yielded amplified TCR beta CDR3 regions. The HTBI set primed first-round TCR CDR3 RT-PCR. TCRdb independently ran MiXCR on the multiplex PCR reads; one entry per CDR3 protein. Among some 92,000 distinct CDR3 sequences listed, roughly 40% were seen once. Investigators excluded patients with uncontrolled infection, other autoimmune disease, pregnancy or lactation. Within the sample, this clonotype is medium-sized (0.01 to 0.1%). The antigen is unknown. V was pared by 3 bases and J by 0 bases, with 9 bases between. CDR3 size: 13 residues. Germline V gives CDR1 DFQATT, CDR2 SNEGSKA (reference sequence).

This TCR came from a woman younger than 45 with Graves' hyperthyroidism. This sequence joins TRBV20-1 and TRBJ2-7; D not resolved. The specimen sequenced was peripheral blood or thyroid tissue (not recorded which). The CDR3 sequence: CSARPDASYEQYF. CDR3 nucleotide sequence: TGCAGTGCTAGGCCGGACGCCTCCTACGAGCAGTACTTC.